A single sample is the source of the 25 T cell receptor beta chains below, sequenced in a study of cytomegalovirus exposure and HLA in healthy donors. Researchers ran the PCR with 60 Vbeta and 13 Jbeta primers. Libraries were prepared by immunoSEQ multiplex PCR; TCRdb keeps only in-frame clonotypes and omits some of them. The data hold roughly 100,000 clones, with over 70% observed a single time. Sequencing was carried out using PBMCs. These receptors were obtained from a boy between 10 and 17 years old in good health and CMV-seronegative.

This chain joins TRBV30 and TRBJ2-6; D is ambiguous. Deletions cut 0 bases from V and 1 base from J, with 7 bases between. Germline assignment: CDR1 GTSNPN and CDR2 SVGIG (reference sequence). This CDR3 contains 15 residues. The CDR3 nucleotides read TGTGCCTGGAGTGTCTCTCTATCTGGGGCCAACGTCCTGACTTTC. It codes for CAWSVSLSGANVLTF. The complete variable domain, with remaining parts taken from reference TRBV30 and TRBJ2-6, reads SQTIHQWPATLVQPVGSPLSLECTVEGTSNPNLYWYRQAAGRGLQLLFYSVGIGQISSEVPQNLSASRPQDRQFILSSKKLLLSDSGFYLCAWSVSLSGANVLTFGAGSRLTVL.

This clone was seen only a few times. The V call is TRBV5-1, the J call TRBJ2-3; tentatively, D is TRBD1 (7 bases). The germline V and J ends were trimmed by 0 bases and 3 bases, with 11 bases remaining between them. The V gene's germline CDR1 is SGHRS and CDR2 YFSETQ. CDR3 size: 15 residues. The CDR3 DNA reads TGCGCCAGCAGCTTGGCGACAGGGAGGACAGATACGCAGTATTTT. It translates to CASSLATGRTDTQYF.

This chain links TRBV5-1 with TRBJ2-7; TRBD2 might be the D (5 bases). Trimming took 0 bases from V and 4 from J, leaving 20 bases between them. The germline V gene encodes CDR1 SGHRS and CDR2 YFSETQ. The CDR3 consists of 17 residues. CDR3 bases: TGCGCCAGCAGCTTGGTCGCAGCCGGGAATAAGGTTTACGAGCAGTACTTC. Protein product: CASSLVAAGNKVYEQYF.

The CDR3 DNA reads as TGTGCCAGCAGCCAAGATTTCGCGGGAAGGATCTACAATGAGCAGTTCTTC. Translation: CASSQDFAGRIYNEQFF. The rearrangement joins TRBV14 to TRBJ2-1, with TRBD2 as a possible D gene (6 bases). V was clipped by 0 bases and J by 3 bases, with 15 bases between them. The germline CDR1 and CDR2 sequences are SGHDN and FVKESK. The CDR3 covers 17 residues.

This sequence joins TRBV9 and TRBJ2-7; weak D call: TRBD1 (6 bases). The V end was cut by 3 bases, the J end by 1 base, with 17 bases between. CDR1 and CDR2 (germline): SGDLS, YYNGEE. This CDR3 has 16 residues. The CDR3 here is CASSATIGGSSYEQYF. In DNA form, the CDR3 reads TGTGCCAGCAGCGCTACCATAGGGGGATCTTCCTACGAGCAGTACTTC.

DNA for the CDR3: TGTGCCAGCAGTGCACCTGTTGGTGGGAGGAGAACCGGGGAGCTGTTTTTT. It is translated as CASSAPVGGRRTGELFF. The chain uses TRBV25-1 and TRBJ2-2; D may be TRBD2 (6 bases). CDR1 and CDR2 from the germline V gene are MGHDK and SYGVNS. Trimming removed 4 bases from V and 5 bases from J, with 20 bases in between. The length of the CDR3 is 17 residues.

The chain carries TRBV30 and TRBJ1-1; 8 bases align to TRBD1. V was pared by 5 bases and J by 1 base, with 3 bases of the junction left unmatched. The CDR3 has 13 amino acids. Germline values: CDR1 GTSNPN, CDR2 SVGIG (reference sequence). CDR3 sequence (DNA): TGTGCCTGGGGGGACAGGTGGAACACTGAAGCTTTCTTT. It encodes CAWGDRWNTEAFF.

The chain recombines TRBV2 with TRBJ2-2; D perhaps matches TRBD1 (7 bases). The CDR3 totals 15 residues. CDR1 and CDR2 from the germline V gene are SNHLY and FYNNEI. Trimming stripped 2 bases from V and 5 bases from J, with 12 bases between. The chain's CDR3 is CASSERRGPTGELFF. CDR3 sequence (DNA): TGTGCCAGCAGTGAAAGGAGGGGGCCGACCGGGGAGCTGTTTTTT. The full variable domain, its missing parts supplied by reference TRBV2 and TRBJ2-2, is EPEVTQTPSHQVTQMGQEVILRCVPISNHLYFYWYRQILGQKVEFLVSFYNNEISEKSEIFDDQFSVERPDGSNFTLKIRSTKLEDSAMYFCASSERRGPTGELFFGEGSRLTVL.

The CDR3, as DNA: TGTGCCAGCAGTGAAACGCCCTGGGACAGCAACACCTTC. It translates to CASSETPWDSNTF. The J gene is TRBJ1-2, the V gene TRBV6-1; the match to TRBD1 covers 7 bases. Germline trimming cut 2 bases from V and 12 bases from J; bases unmatched to any gene: 9. This CDR3 has 13 residues. Germline V gene data show CDR1 as MNHNS and CDR2 as SASEGT.

The chain couples TRBV5-6 to TRBJ2-7; 14 nucleotides line up with TRBD2. This CDR3 comprises 15 residues. Germline lookup yields CDR1 SGHDT and CDR2 YYEEEE. J gave up 6 bases and V 7 bases, and 9 bases lay outside the gene matches. This CDR3 reads CASHPGLAGGGEQYF. DNA for the CDR3: TGTGCCAGCCACCCTGGACTAGCGGGGGGTGGCGAGCAGTACTTC. The complete variable domain, with remaining parts taken from reference TRBV5-6 and TRBJ2-7, reads DAGVTQSPTHLIKTRGQQVTLRCSPKSGHDTVSWYQQALGQGPQFIFQYYEEEERQRGNFPDRFSGHQFPNYSSELNVNALLLGDSALYLCASHPGLAGGGEQYFGPGTRLTVT.

The V and J genes are TRBV6-5 and TRBJ2-1; no clear D. The ends were cut back, 0 bases at V and 4 bases at J, with 7 bases in the middle. CDR3 length: 14 residues. In germline, CDR1 is MNHEY, CDR2 SVGAGI. Here the CDR3 reads CASSYSQAYNEQFF. The CDR3 coding sequence is TGTGCCAGCAGTTACTCGCAGGCATACAATGAGCAGTTCTTC.

The chain joins TRBV10-3 to TRBJ2-1; 11 nucleotides align to TRBD2. The CDR3 spans 15 residues. V was clipped by 4 bases and J by 8 bases; unmatched bases: 7. Germline assignment: CDR1 ENHRY and CDR2 SYGVKD. The CDR3 sequence is CAISVASGRPHEQFF. CDR3 bases: TGTGCCATCAGTGTCGCTAGCGGGAGGCCTCATGAGCAGTTCTTC.

The gene calls are TRBV6-4 and TRBJ2-1; TRBD2 agrees at 12 bases. Germline V gene lookup returns CDR1 MRHNA and CDR2 SNTAGT. The trim removed 2 bases at V and 7 bases at J, leaving 0 bases unmatched. The CDR3 is made up of 14 amino acids. CDR3 nucleotides: TGTGCCAGCAGTGACGGGACTAGCGGGAATGAGCAGTTCTTC. This translates into CASSDGTSGNEQFF.

This chain uses TRBV27 with TRBJ1-3; 8 positions agree with TRBD1. Germline V gene sequence: CDR1 MNHEY, CDR2 SMNVEV (reference sequence). V lost 6 bases, J lost 8 bases, and 6 bases stayed unmatched. The CDR3 loop spans 13 amino acids. Written as DNA, the CDR3 is TGTGCCAGCAGGACGACAGGGGAGGACACCATATATTTT. Its protein is CASRTTGEDTIYF.

V usage is TRBV13 and J usage is TRBJ2-5; TRBD2 agrees at 7 bases. CDR1 and CDR2 from the germline V gene are PRHDT and FYEKMQ (reference sequence). Trimming took 6 bases from V and 5 from J; bases not matched to a gene: 6. This CDR3 spans 13 amino acids. CDR3 nucleotides: TGTGCCAGCAGGACGACTAGCATGGAGACCCAGTACTTC. It encodes CASRTTSMETQYF. Supplemented by reference TRBV13 and TRBJ2-5, the full variable domain reads AAGVIQSPRHLIKEKRETATLKCYPIPRHDTVYWYQQGPGQDPQFLISFYEKMQSDKGSIPDRFSAQQFSDYHSELNMSSLELGDSALYFCASRTTSMETQYFGPGTRLLVL.

This clone turned up a few times. CDR3 amino acids: CASSPRDSEEKLFF. For the CDR3, the DNA is TGCGCCAGCAGCCCAAGGGACAGCGAGGAAAAACTGTTTTTT. V usage is TRBV4-3 and J usage is TRBJ1-4, with TRBD1 identical over 7 bases. The CDR3 is made up of 14 amino acids. CDR1 and CDR2 (germline): LGHNA, YSLEER. V shed 4 bases, J shed 8 bases, and the junction held 7 bases outside the gene matches.

V gene TRBV6-5 combines with J gene TRBJ2-1, with 7 bases that match TRBD2. The CDR3 runs 15 residues. The ends lost 5 bases at V and 10 bases at J; junction bases unmatched: 14. CDR1 MNHEY and CDR2 SVGAGI come from the germline V gene. The CDR3 loop is CASSPLAGARSEQFF. Written as DNA, the CDR3 is TGTGCCAGCAGTCCCTTGGCGGGAGCCCGTTCGGAGCAGTTCTTC.

The V and J genes are TRBV9 and TRBJ1-1; 8 nucleotides align to TRBD1. This CDR3 comprises 17 residues. V lost 0 bases, J lost 1 base, and 8 bases stayed unmatched. CDR1 and CDR2 (germline): SGDLS, YYNGEE. CDR3: CASSVAPGQVKNTEAFF. The CDR3, as DNA: TGTGCCAGCAGCGTAGCCCCGGGACAGGTGAAGAACACTGAAGCTTTCTTT.

The gene calls are TRBV11-1 and TRBJ2-7; unclear D gene. This CDR3 comprises 15 residues. Trimming pared 1 base from V and 0 bases from J, leaving 10 bases between. The germline V gene has CDR1 SGHAT and CDR2 FQDESV (reference sequence). The CDR3 sequence is CASSLVAFTSYEQYF. CDR3 DNA sequence: TGTGCCAGCAGCTTAGTTGCGTTCACCTCCTACGAGCAGTACTTC.

The V and J genes are TRBV2 and TRBJ1-5; 8 nucleotides line up with TRBD1. The V gene's germline CDR1 is SNHLY and CDR2 FYNNEI. This CDR3 has 14 amino acids. J lost 6 bases, V lost 5 bases, and 6 bases had no gene match. The CDR3 loop is CASSRDRGFQPQHF. Here the CDR3 DNA reads TGTGCCAGCAGTCGCGACAGGGGTTTTCAGCCCCAGCATTTT.

The gene calls are TRBV28 and TRBJ1-5, with TRBD1 identical over 9 bases. This CDR3 spans 14 amino acids. Trimming took 5 bases from V and 10 from J; bases not matched to a gene: 9. Germline CDR1 MDHEN, CDR2 SYDVKM. CDR3 sequence (DNA): TGTGCCAGCAGTACAGGGGGCGTAAAACATCCCCAGCATTTT. This codes for CASSTGGVKHPQHF.

The rearrangement uses TRBV2 and TRBJ1-1; D call uncertain. CDR1 and CDR2 (germline): SNHLY, FYNNEI. V was trimmed by 6 bases and J by 5 bases, leaving 16 bases between them. The CDR3 runs 14 residues. The CDR3 spells CASSAWARETEAFF. DNA of the CDR3: TGTGCCAGCAGCGCGTGGGCCCGAGAAACTGAAGCTTTCTTT.

The chain joins TRBV2 to TRBJ1-1; 7 bases line up with TRBD1. J gave up 4 bases and V 5 bases, and 4 bases lay outside the gene matches. Per the germline V gene, CDR1 is SNHLY and CDR2 is FYNNEI. This CDR3 comprises 13 residues. CDR3 coding DNA: TGTGCCAGCAGTTACAGGGGCGGCACTGAAGCTTTCTTT. It specifies CASSYRGGTEAFF.

The V gene is TRBV2, the J gene TRBJ2-1; 8 positions match TRBD1. The V segment lost 6 bases and the J segment 4 bases; nucleotides outside the gene matches: 8. The germline CDR1 and CDR2 sequences are SNHLY and FYNNEI. This CDR3 contains 15 residues. The CDR3: CASSQDRAGYNEQFF. CDR3 DNA: TGTGCCAGCAGCCAGGACAGGGCAGGGTACAATGAGCAGTTCTTC. The full variable domain, rest sourced from reference TRBV2 and TRBJ2-1, is EPEVTQTPSHQVTQMGQEVILRCVPISNHLYFYWYRQILGQKVEFLVSFYNNEISEKSEIFDDQFSVERPDGSNFTLKIRSTKLEDSAMYFCASSQDRAGYNEQFFGPGTRLTVL.

This chain joins TRBV27 and TRBJ2-6; TRBD2 agrees at 14 bases. The J segment lost 4 bases and the V segment lost 6 bases, leaving 8 bases of the junction unmatched. Germline CDR1 and CDR2: MNHEY and SMNVEV (reference sequence). The CDR3 sequence is 18 residues long. The CDR3 DNA reads TGTGCCAGCAGCCCACTGACTAGCGGGAGGGGCGGGGCCAACGTCCTGACTTTC. It yields the protein CASSPLTSGRGGANVLTF.